These 24 T cell receptor beta chains came from one sample sequenced in a study of memory CD4+ T cells and cytomegalovirus serostatus. The sort gate was single viable CD3+CD4+CD8-CD45RO+ cells for memory CD4+ T cells. Clones were sequenced by immunoSEQ multiplex PCR, and TCRdb holds only the in-frame ones, with some missing. The sample holds tens of thousands of clones, around 77% seen once. The sequencing sample was made of memory CD4+ T cells from blood. The receptors derive from an adult in good health and CMV-seronegative.

This chain uses TRBV4-1 with TRBJ1-3, with TRBD1 identical over 8 bases. This CDR3 spans 18 amino acids. Germline CDR1 reads MGHRA; CDR2 reads YSYEKL. V was pared by 1 base and J by 0 bases, with 8 bases of the junction left unmatched. CDR3 protein: CASSQVPPGQASGNTIYF. CDR3 coding DNA: TGCGCCAGCAGCCAAGTTCCCCCGGGACAGGCCTCTGGAAACACCATATATTTT.

V is TRBV10-2 and J is TRBJ2-3; 11 bases agree with TRBD2. Per germline, CDR1 WSHSY and CDR2 SAAADI. J lost 4 bases, V lost 6 bases, and 3 bases had no gene match. The CDR3 is made up of 14 amino acids. The CDR3 DNA reads TGCGCCAGCAGCTCTAGCGGGAGGCCAGATACGCAGTATTTT. This gives the protein CASSSSGRPDTQYF.

V and J are TRBV5-1 and TRBJ2-1, with 12 bases identical to TRBD2. V was clipped by 4 bases and J by 3 bases; unmatched bases: 8. The CDR3 runs 17 residues. Germline V gene data show CDR1 as SGHRS and CDR2 as YFSETQ. As DNA, the CDR3 is TGCGCCAGCAGCGTCCAGACTAGCGGGAGTGTCTACAATGAGCAGTTCTTC. As protein: CASSVQTSGSVYNEQFF.

The chain is built from TRBV7-2 and TRBJ2-7, with TRBD2 matching 7 bases. Germline CDR1 SGHTA, CDR2 FQGNSA. CDR3 size: 16 residues. Unmatched junction bases numbered 12, after V lost 5 bases and J lost 2 bases. The CDR3 loop reads CASSLQLANAPYEQYF. The CDR3 DNA reads TGTGCCAGCAGCCTACAACTAGCGAACGCCCCCTACGAGCAGTACTTC.

This chain joins TRBV19 and TRBJ2-3; 9 nucleotides agree with TRBD1. Germline V lookup: CDR1 LNHDA, CDR2 SQIVND (reference sequence). The CDR3 sequence is 14 residues long. V gave up 6 bases and J gave up 6 bases; unmatched junction bases: 7. CDR3 protein: CASRLQGAGDTQYF. The CDR3 DNA follows: TGTGCCAGTAGACTACAGGGGGCAGGCGATACGCAGTATTTT.

The chain joins TRBV11-2 to TRBJ2-1; 13 nucleotides agree with TRBD2. The CDR3 has 17 residues. In germline, CDR1 is SGHAT, CDR2 FQNNGV. The V segment lost 4 bases and the J segment 4 bases; nucleotides outside the gene matches: 7. The CDR3 nucleotides are TGTGCCAGCAGCTCAAGGACTAGCGGGAGTGGGTACAATGAGCAGTTCTTC. This codes for CASSSRTSGSGYNEQFF.

The V gene is TRBV6-1, the J gene TRBJ2-1; TRBD1 agrees at 7 bases. This CDR3 contains 13 residues. The germline CDR1 and CDR2 sequences are MNHNS and SASEGT. V lost 7 bases and J lost 7; bases outside the gene matches: 7. The CDR3 spells CASKKGARNEQFF. The CDR3 DNA follows: TGTGCCAGCAAAAAGGGGGCGCGTAATGAGCAGTTCTTC.

The chain couples TRBV30 to TRBJ1-2; D unclear. CDR1 and CDR2 from the germline V gene are GTSNPN and SVGIG (reference sequence). CDR3 length: 10 amino acids. V lost 5 bases and J lost 2, with 3 bases in between. CDR3 nucleotides: TGTGCCTGGGAGAACTATGGCTACACCTTC. It codes for CAWENYGYTF.

V and J are TRBV28 and TRBJ1-1, with a weak D call TRBD1 (6 bases). Trimming removed 4 bases at V and 0 bases at J, with 15 bases between. Germline values: CDR1 MDHEN, CDR2 SYDVKM. This CDR3 comprises 16 residues. The CDR3 bases are TGTGCCAGCAGTTCCCCGACAGGTTCCATGAACACTGAAGCTTTCTTT. It yields the protein CASSSPTGSMNTEAFF.

This clone was detected a few times. V gene TRBV30 combines with J gene TRBJ1-1, with 11 bases identical to TRBD1. J lost 0 bases, V lost 1 base, and 7 bases had no gene match. Germline V CDR1 and CDR2: GTSNPN, SVGIG (reference sequence). The CDR3 length is 17 residues. CDR3: CAWSALGQGAMNTEAFF. As DNA, the CDR3 is TGTGCCTGGAGTGCCCTCGGACAGGGGGCGATGAACACTGAAGCTTTCTTT.

This chain uses TRBV7-2 with TRBJ2-1; TRBD1 matches at 9 bases. V lost 4 bases and J lost 3; bases outside the gene matches: 1. From germline, CDR1 is SGHTA and CDR2 FQGNSA. The CDR3 has 14 residues. CDR3 region: CASSSTGGYNEQFF. Here the CDR3 DNA reads TGTGCCAGCAGCTCGACAGGGGGCTACAATGAGCAGTTCTTC.

The rearrangement links TRBV7-2 to TRBJ2-2; D might be TRBD1 (6 bases). There are 16 residues in the CDR3. V gave up 2 bases and J gave up 5 bases, with 15 bases separating them. CDR1 SGHTA and CDR2 FQGNSA come from the germline V gene. In DNA, the CDR3 is TGTGCCAGCAGCTTACAGGGGACCATGGGGACCGGGGAGCTGTTTTTT. Translated, it gives CASSLQGTMGTGELFF.

The chain links TRBV7-3 to TRBJ1-3; tentatively, D is TRBD1 (5 bases). The CDR3 has 16 residues. Trimming cost V 5 bases and J 4 bases, with 18 bases left between them. The germline V gene has CDR1 SGHTA and CDR2 FQGTGA. CDR3 in amino acids: CASSPSLRGEGNTIYF. The CDR3 DNA is TGTGCCAGCAGCCCCTCTCTGAGGGGCGAGGGAAACACCATATATTTT.

The rearrangement uses TRBV2 and TRBJ2-5, with D possibly matching TRBD1 (7 bases). Per germline, CDR1 SNHLY and CDR2 FYNNEI. The CDR3 sequence is 13 residues long. Trimming cost V 11 bases and J 5 bases, with 18 bases left between them. CDR3 amino acids: CAGTEGQRETQYF. The CDR3 DNA sequence: TGTGCCGGGACGGAGGGACAGAGGGAGACCCAGTACTTC.

CDR3: CASSRDLRNTEAFF. The CDR3 DNA follows: TGTGCCAGCAGCCGGGATTTGAGGAACACTGAAGCTTTCTTT. The chain combines TRBV7-6 with TRBJ1-1, with D uncertain. The V end was cut by 5 bases, the J end by 1 base, with 11 bases between. From germline, CDR1 is SGHVS and CDR2 FNYEAQ. The CDR3 contains 14 residues.

The chain recombines TRBV7-2 with TRBJ2-7, with D perhaps being TRBD1 or TRBD2 (6 bases each). The CDR3 spans 15 residues. Trimming removed 3 bases from V and 6 bases from J, with 18 bases in between. Germline V gene lookup returns CDR1 SGHTA and CDR2 FQGNSA. The CDR3 DNA is TGTGCCAGCAGCTTTGAGGGGGGCAAGGCTGGCGAGCAGTACTTC. Translation: CASSFEGGKAGEQYF.

This chain joins TRBV6-1 and TRBJ1-1; possibly TRBD1 for D (5 bases). The V end lost 7 bases, the J end lost 0 bases, and 12 bases lay between the germline ends. This CDR3 comprises 14 residues. Germline values: CDR1 MNHNS, CDR2 SASEGT. The CDR3 sequence: CASTPRALNTEAFF. CDR3 DNA sequence: TGTGCCAGCACACCCAGGGCCTTGAACACTGAAGCTTTCTTT.

The chain uses TRBV6-5 and TRBJ1-1; 10 bases are shared with TRBD1. This CDR3 comprises 16 residues. V dropped 0 bases and J dropped 5; count of bases not matched to a gene: 6. CDR1 MNHEY and CDR2 SVGAGI come from the germline V gene. The CDR3 reads CASSYSTGGFKTEAFF. In DNA, the CDR3 is TGTGCCAGCAGTTACTCGACAGGGGGCTTCAAGACTGAAGCTTTCTTT.

The chain combines TRBV28 with TRBJ1-4; D ambiguous. The germline V gene has CDR1 MDHEN and CDR2 SYDVKM. This CDR3 has 13 residues. Trimming cost V 4 bases and J 3 bases, with 6 bases left between them. The CDR3: CASSSRSNEKLFF. CDR3 bases: TGTGCCAGCAGTTCCAGGTCTAATGAAAAACTGTTTTTT.

The chain carries TRBV19 and TRBJ1-3, with D unclear. Germline V gene sequence: CDR1 LNHDA, CDR2 SQIVND (reference sequence). The CDR3 is made up of 13 amino acids. Trimming took off 6 bases at V and 0 bases at J, with 6 bases between the two ends. CDR3 sequence reads: CASSGISGNTIYF. CDR3 nucleotide sequence: TGTGCCAGTAGCGGGATCTCTGGAAACACCATATATTTT.

This chain connects TRBV7-8 to TRBJ1-5; D gene unclear. Germline CDR1 is SGHVS and CDR2 is FQNEAQ. V was pared by 2 bases and J by 7 bases, with 9 bases between. The CDR3 consists of 13 residues. CDR3 protein: CASSLLRAQPQHF. The CDR3 DNA reads as TGTGCCAGCAGCTTATTACGGGCCCAGCCCCAGCATTTT.

The chain has TRBV19 and TRBJ1-3; D is ambiguous. The CDR3 sequence is 14 residues long. V lost 5 bases and J lost 0, with 8 bases in between. Germline-derived CDR1 and CDR2 are LNHDA and SQIVND (reference sequence). The CDR3 DNA follows: TGTGCCAGTAGTGGGCGGAACTCTGGAAACACCATATATTTT. Amino acids: CASSGRNSGNTIYF.

The rearrangement uses TRBV30 and TRBJ1-3; D remains unclear. This CDR3 comprises 15 residues. From germline, CDR1 is GTSNPN and CDR2 SVGIG (reference sequence). Trimming pared 0 bases from V and 0 bases from J, leaving 9 bases between. The CDR3 sequence: CAWSVKWSSGNTIYF. The CDR3 DNA follows: TGTGCCTGGAGTGTAAAGTGGTCCTCTGGAAACACCATATATTTT.

This clone was observed a single time. The chain couples TRBV28 to TRBJ1-2, with 8 nucleotides matching TRBD1. The CDR3 has 15 residues. The germline V gene has CDR1 MDHEN and CDR2 SYDVKM. The V gene end was trimmed by 5 bases and the J gene end by 12 bases; junction bases not matched to a gene: 17. The CDR3 region is CASSPGSTGDQVHTF. The CDR3 nucleotides read TGTGCCAGCAGTCCAGGGTCGACAGGGGACCAAGTCCACACCTTC.